This entry lists 15 T cell receptor beta chains sequenced from one sample in a study of blood T cell repertoires in COVID-19 (dated by TCRdb to 2020 to 2021). Library creation used the immunoSEQ multiplex PCR assay. The table comes from immuneACCESS by way of TCRdb, which keeps in-frame sequences with V and J called. Part of the clones is missing from these tables; in studies checked, under half for an unresolved V gene and the rest for unknown reasons. A total of hundreds of thousands of clones appear in this sample, approximately 90% of them only once. The ten largest make up over 2% of the sample. The sample was PBMCs or T cells enriched from blood (not recorded which). These receptors came from a woman aged 18 to 35 who had recovered from COVID-19.

This clone was seen only a few times. The chain couples TRBV4-1 to TRBJ1-5; the D is unclear. Germline assignment: CDR1 MGHRA and CDR2 YSYEKL. V was cut by 0 bases and J by 5 bases, with 20 bases left in between. This CDR3 region has 18 residues. In nucleotides, the CDR3 is TGCGCCAGCAGCCAAGATACCCTACAGCCCGATTTGGATCAGCCCCAGCATTTT. It yields the protein CASSQDTLQPDLDQPQHF.

This clone was observed a few times. This chain joins TRBV2 and TRBJ1-2, with TRBD1 matching over 8 bases. Per germline, CDR1 SNHLY and CDR2 FYNNEI. The CDR3 spans 15 residues. The V segment lost 5 bases and the J segment 5 bases; nucleotides outside the gene matches: 10. The CDR3 region has the DNA TGTGCCAGCAGTAGACTCCAACAGGGGGAGTATGGCTACACCTTC. The encoded protein is CASSRLQQGEYGYTF.

This chain's CDR3 is CASSKTSDGNIQYF. The DNA of the CDR3 is TGTGCCAGCAGCAAGACTAGCGACGGAAACATTCAGTACTTC. The chain carries TRBV21-1 and TRBJ2-4; the table calls TRBD2, which could not be checked here. TRBV21-1 has pseudogene status. This CDR3 is built from 14 residues.

The chain recombines TRBV4-1 with TRBJ1-2, with 11 positions matching TRBD1. CDR3 length: 14 residues. Germline V lookup: CDR1 MGHRA, CDR2 YSYEKL. V trimming: 6 bases; J trimming: 6 bases; junction bases outside the gene matches: 6. The DNA of the CDR3 is TGCGCCAGCAGTCGGACAGGGGGCCTGAATGGCTACACCTTC. Its translation is CASSRTGGLNGYTF.

The chain couples TRBV3-1 (or the pseudogene TRBV3-2) to TRBJ2-7; TRBD1 is a possible D gene (6 bases). The CDR3 is 14 amino acids. CDR1 is LGHDT, CDR2 YNNKEL, per germline (reference sequence). V was shortened by 7 bases and J by 2 bases, with 15 bases between the two germline ends. Written as DNA, the CDR3 is TGTGCCAGCAAAAATTCAGGGACAACCTACGAGCAGTACTTC. It specifies CASKNSGTTYEQYF.

The V call is TRBV28, the J call TRBJ1-2; 8 positions agree with TRBD1. V dropped 3 bases and J dropped 5; count of bases not matched to a gene: 2. CDR1 MDHEN and CDR2 SYDVKM come from the germline V gene. The CDR3 sequence is 13 residues long. In DNA, the CDR3 is TGTGCCAGCAGTTTGACAGGGGAGTATGGCTACACCTTC. Amino acid sequence: CASSLTGEYGYTF.

The chain has TRBV6-5 and TRBJ2-7; D perhaps matches TRBD1 (5 bases). CDR1 is MNHEY, CDR2 SVGAGI, per germline. This CDR3 has 11 amino acids. V was trimmed by 6 bases and J by 3 bases, leaving 6 bases between them. The CDR3, as DNA: TGTGCCAGCAGGGACATCTACGAGCAGTACTTC. It encodes CASRDIYEQYF.

The chain combines TRBV7-3 with TRBJ2-1, with D perhaps matching TRBD1 (5 bases). Germline CDR1 is SGHTA and CDR2 is FQGTGA. CDR3 length: 14 residues. Trimming stripped 5 bases from V and 6 bases from J, with 14 bases between. DNA of the CDR3: TGTGCCAGCAGCGCCGCCTCTAGGGGCAATGAGCAGTTCTTC. It yields the protein CASSAASRGNEQFF. The entire variable domain, with the rest obtained from reference TRBV7-3 and TRBJ2-1, is as follows: GAGVSQTPSNKVTEKGKYVELRCDPISGHTALYWYRQSLGQGPEFLIYFQGTGAADDSGLPNDRFFAVRPEGSVSTLKIQRTERGDSAVYLCASSAASRGNEQFFGPGTRLTVL.

The rearrangement uses TRBV18 and TRBJ2-5; possibly TRBD1 for D (6 bases). Trimming left V 3 bases short and J 3 bases short, with 11 bases between. CDR1 is KGHSH, CDR2 LQKENI, per germline. The CDR3 length is 14 residues. The CDR3 here is CASSPGHTKETQYF. CDR3 nucleotide sequence: TGTGCCAGCTCACCGGGACATACAAAAGAGACCCAGTACTTC.

The chain employs TRBV29-1 and TRBJ2-1; the D gene is possibly TRBD1 (5 bases). The CDR3 runs to 14 residues. The V gene lost 0 bases and the J gene lost 2 bases, with 8 bases spanning the gap. Germline V lookup: CDR1 SQVTM, CDR2 ANQGSEA. The CDR3 reads CSVEDRDTYNEQFF. The CDR3 bases are TGCAGCGTTGAAGACAGGGATACCTACAATGAGCAGTTCTTC.

J is TRBJ1-1 and V is TRBV2, with D tentatively TRBD1 (6 bases). V gave up 4 bases and J gave up 4 bases, with 10 bases separating them. CDR1 is SNHLY and CDR2 is FYNNEI in the germline V gene. The CDR3 consists of 13 residues. The CDR3 DNA sequence: TGTGCCAGCAGTGCTACAGGGCGCACTGAAGCTTTCTTT. This translates into CASSATGRTEAFF. Together with reference TRBV2 and TRBJ1-1, the CDR3 gives the full variable domain: EPEVTQTPSHQVTQMGQEVILRCVPISNHLYFYWYRQILGQKVEFLVSFYNNEISEKSEIFDDQFSVERPDGSNFTLKIRSTKLEDSAMYFCASSATGRTEAFFGQGTRLTVV.

The genes are TRBV18 and TRBJ2-1, with D possibly TRBD1 on 5 matching bases. CDR1 and CDR2 (germline): KGHSH, LQKENI. The V end was cut by 6 bases, the J end by 2 bases, with 14 bases between. The CDR3 runs to 15 residues. In DNA form, the CDR3 reads TGTGCCAGCTCCCCCGACAGTAGCACCTACAATGAGCAGTTCTTC. The encoded protein is CASSPDSSTYNEQFF.

The V gene is TRBV5-1, the J gene TRBJ2-5; weak D call: TRBD2 (6 bases). CDR1 is SGHRS and CDR2 is YFSETQ in the germline V gene. Trimming removed 3 bases at V and 5 bases at J, with 8 bases between. The CDR3 spans 12 residues. CDR3: CASSSRGETQYF. The CDR3 DNA follows: TGCGCCAGCAGCTCCCGGGGGGAGACCCAGTACTTC.

The V gene is TRBV5-1, the J gene TRBJ1-5; possibly TRBD1 for D (6 bases). Germline CDR1 reads SGHRS; CDR2 reads YFSETQ. The CDR3 spans 15 residues. With 3 bases removed from V and 3 bases from J, the gap between germline ends came to 13 bases. CDR3 sequence: CASSWAGAPNQPQHF. The CDR3 DNA is TGCGCCAGCAGCTGGGCGGGGGCTCCCAATCAGCCCCAGCATTTT.

This chain connects TRBV7-9 to TRBJ1-1; tentative D call: TRBD1 (6 bases). CDR1 is SEHNR and CDR2 is FQNEAQ in the germline V gene (reference sequence). The CDR3 runs 14 residues. V lost 8 bases to trimming and J lost 0 bases, with 13 bases between them. The CDR3 here is CASGTGTMNTEAFF. Here the CDR3 DNA reads TGTGCCAGCGGAACAGGGACGATGAACACTGAAGCTTTCTTT.